This T cell receptor beta chain was obtained from a study of blood T cells in healthy people across ages. After removal of 1 base from V and 9 bases from J, the junction contained 9 bases not matched to a gene. Germline values: CDR1 ENHRY, CDR2 SYGVKD. This CDR3 is built from 16 residues. General observations from the study: Calculation of diversity from one million T cells yielded estimates considered to be underestimates.

Then a second PCR, running roughly 7 to 11 cycles, was carried out with a sample-barcoded 5' primer and a J-beta primer mix. TCRdb itself ran the 5' RACE reads through MiXCR, one entry per CDR3 protein. There are 590,000 or so distinct CDR3 sequences in the sample; about 28% occur only once, and about a sixth lies in the top ten. This clonotype was picked up many times. Its matching antigen is unknown. Sequences were obtained from blood. This clonotype originated in a woman older than 75 in good health. The V gene is TRBV10-3, the J gene TRBJ1-6; TRBD1 aligns across 7 bases. CDR3 nucleotides: TGTGCCATCAGTGAGTTGCCGGGACAGATTAGTTCACCCCTCCACTTT. Translation gives CAISELPGQISSPLHF.